What follows describes a single T cell receptor (beta chain). Its matching antigen is unknown. These data originate in a study of cytomegalovirus exposure and HLA in healthy donors. General observations from the study: Reported performance of the classifier showed diagnosis of cytomegalovirus status with high specificity and sensitivity.

V was pared by 4 bases and J by 5 bases, with 17 bases between. Germline V lookup: CDR1 LGHNA, CDR2 YSLEER. The CDR3 is 16 residues long. This PCR relied on a set of 60 Vbeta primers and 13 Jbeta primers. The authors' processing: The count from a later analysis was about 80 million unique TCR beta chains, 9.5 million to 11 million of them shared. TCRdb's table, derived via immunoSEQ multiplex PCR, lists solely in-frame clones and lacks some. The V and J calls and clone size were taken over from that table, and D and trimming were inferred from the DNA. This sample lists about 150,000 clones; its ten largest clones have around 1.5%.

This receptor was taken from a woman aged 45-65 years in good health and CMV-seronegative. The sample taken for sequencing was PBMCs. The gene calls are TRBV4-3 and TRBJ1-4, with D possibly matching TRBD1 (5 bases). DNA of the CDR3: TGCGCCAGCAGCCGGGGGGGAGGGAATGGGAATGAAAAACTGTTTTTT. This encodes CASSRGGGNGNEKLFF.